Each of the 20 T cell receptor beta chains below was sequenced from the same sample in a study of T cells after yellow fever vaccination. TCRdb fed the 5' RACE reads into MiXCR, producing one record per CDR3 protein. Altogether a few hundred thousand distinct CDR3 sequences are present, around 3.9% being singletons, with the ten largest covering roughly 24%. This sample comprised PBMCs, obtained 5 days after the yellow fever booster vaccination. The receptors come from a man aged 18 to 30 who received the YFV17D yellow fever vaccine.

This clonotype showed up many times. The chain joins TRBV29-1 to TRBJ2-5, with D possibly being TRBD1 (6 bases). The CDR3 contains 13 residues. V shed 6 bases and J shed 1 base, with 12 bases lying between them. Per the germline V gene, CDR1 is SQVTM and CDR2 is ANQGSEA. The CDR3 is CSVDGTTQETQYF. The CDR3 DNA follows: TGCAGCGTCGACGGGACAACCCAAGAGACCCAGTACTTC.

In this sample, this clonotype turned up a few times. This chain connects TRBV5-1 to TRBJ2-2; possibly TRBD2 for D (6 bases). V gave up 0 bases and J gave up 6 bases, with 9 bases separating them. The CDR3 covers 14 residues. CDR1 and CDR2 (germline): SGHRS, YFSETQ. The CDR3 DNA is TGCGCCAGCAGCTTGGGCAGGGAGGCCGGGGAGCTGTTTTTT. Its protein is CASSLGREAGELFF.

Only a few counts were recorded for this clonotype. V gene TRBV5-1 combines with J gene TRBJ1-3; 7 nucleotides agree with TRBD1. V lost 4 bases and J lost 4; bases outside the gene matches: 5. The CDR3 contains 14 residues. The germline V gene has CDR1 SGHRS and CDR2 YFSETQ. The CDR3 region is CASSLTGHGNTIYF. The CDR3 DNA sequence: TGCGCCAGCAGCCTGACAGGGCACGGAAACACCATATATTTT.

At least ten counts were recorded for this clonotype. This chain joins TRBV6-1 and TRBJ2-5; D assignment may be TRBD1 or TRBD2 (6 bases each). The CDR3 is made up of 16 amino acids. V was shortened by 3 bases and J by 2 bases, with 16 bases between the two germline ends. CDR1 MNHNS and CDR2 SASEGT come from the germline V gene. The CDR3 spells CASSDPGQGRQETQYF. Here the CDR3 DNA reads TGTGCCAGCAGTGATCCGGGGCAGGGGAGGCAAGAGACCCAGTACTTC.

This chain links TRBV5-1 with TRBJ1-1, with a possible D match to TRBD1 (5 bases). CDR3 length: 14 residues. The ends were cut back, 0 bases at V and 8 bases at J, with 14 bases in the middle. Germline V gene lookup returns CDR1 SGHRS and CDR2 YFSETQ. The DNA of the CDR3 is TGCGCCAGCAGCTTGGTCGACAGTTCCGTCGAAGCTTTCTTT. Protein: CASSLVDSSVEAFF.

This clonotype was seen ten or more times. V and J are TRBV2 and TRBJ2-1; 9 bases line up with TRBD1. The CDR3 is 16 amino acids. Losses at the gene ends were 5 bases for V and 8 bases for J; bases not matched to a gene: 13. Germline assignment: CDR1 SNHLY and CDR2 FYNNEI. This CDR3 is CASSPNPGQGTDEQFF. CDR3 in DNA: TGTGCCAGCAGTCCAAACCCGGGACAGGGAACCGATGAGCAGTTCTTC.

The gene calls are TRBV5-6 and TRBJ2-1; D call uncertain. This CDR3 region has 16 residues. Trimming stripped 0 bases from V and 4 bases from J, with 14 bases between. Germline CDR1 is SGHDT and CDR2 is YYEEEE. Written as DNA, the CDR3 is TGTGCCAGCAGCTTGGTTGACGCCACGCTGTACAATGAGCAGTTCTTC. Its protein product is CASSLVDATLYNEQFF.

The sample holds a few counts of this clonotype. V gene TRBV18 combines with J gene TRBJ1-2, with 7 bases fitting TRBD1. Germline V gene lookup returns CDR1 KGHSH and CDR2 LQKENI. This CDR3 region has 14 residues. With V trimmed by 2 bases and J by 5 bases, 5 bases remained unmatched. The CDR3 sequence is CASSPSTGRYGYTF. The CDR3 nucleotides are TGTGCCAGCTCACCATCGACAGGGCGTTATGGCTACACCTTC.

The chain couples TRBV12-3 or TRBV12-4 to TRBJ2-7; 7 bases are a match to TRBD1. Trimming at V came to 6 bases and at J to 6 bases, leaving 8 bases not matched to a gene. The CDR3 is made up of 13 amino acids. The CDR3 sequence is CASRPGQITEQYF. CDR3 coding DNA: TGTGCCAGCAGACCGGGACAGATTACCGAGCAGTACTTC.

The V call is TRBV6-2 or TRBV6-3, the J call TRBJ1-1, with 10 nucleotides matching TRBD1. Germline CDR1 and CDR2: MNHEY and SVGEGT. The CDR3 length is 13 residues. Losses at the gene ends were 7 bases for V and 7 bases for J; bases not matched to a gene: 6. The CDR3 region is CASTRTGGIEAFF. CDR3 nucleotides: TGTGCCAGCACCCGGACAGGGGGTATTGAAGCTTTCTTT.

This clonotype was seen many times. The chain combines TRBV10-3 with TRBJ2-3; TRBD2 might be the D (7 bases). The CDR3 spans 18 residues. V shed 6 bases and J shed 6 bases, with 28 bases lying between them. Per the germline V gene, CDR1 is ENHRY and CDR2 is SYGVKD. The CDR3 bases are TGTGCCATCAGCCTGGGGGGGCTTCGAGCGGGGAGGGCGGATACGCAGTATTTT. Its protein is CAISLGGLRAGRADTQYF.

Worth noting for this clonotype: A much more abundant neighbour one base away suggests this may be a read error. CDR3 region: CASSHGMNTEAFF. The CDR3 coding sequence is TGTGCCAGCAGCCATGGTATGAACACTGAAGCTTTCTTT. The chain couples TRBV14 to TRBJ1-1; D not resolved. Germline CDR1 SGHDN, CDR2 FVKESK. The CDR3 totals 13 residues. V lost 3 bases and J 0 bases, leaving 5 bases between the germline ends.

In its sample, this clonotype was seen a few times. The J gene is TRBJ2-7, the V gene TRBV4-1, with D unclear. Deletions cut 4 bases from V and 5 bases from J, with 18 bases between. The CDR3 totals 15 residues. Germline V lookup: CDR1 MGHRA, CDR2 YSYEKL. CDR3 loop: CASSPLDRVTHEQYF. The CDR3 nucleotides are TGCGCCAGCAGCCCCCTTGATAGGGTCACCCACGAGCAGTACTTC.

The CDR3 here is CASSRDSQSHYGYTF. The CDR3 DNA is TGCGCCAGCAGCCGCGACAGCCAGTCCCACTATGGCTACACCTTC. The gene calls are TRBV5-1 and TRBJ1-2; D perhaps matches TRBD1 (5 bases). Germline CDR1 and CDR2: SGHRS and YFSETQ. The CDR3 totals 15 residues. Trimming pared 4 bases from V and 3 bases from J, leaving 16 bases between. The complete variable domain, with remaining parts taken from reference TRBV5-1 and TRBJ1-2, reads KAGVTQTPRYLIKTRGQQVTLSCSPISGHRSVSWYQQTPGQGLQFLFEYFSETQRNKGNFPGRFSGRQFSNSRSEMNVSTLELGDSALYLCASSRDSQSHYGYTFGSGTRLTVV.

This clonotype was detected only a few times. The gene calls are TRBV20-1 and TRBJ2-1, with D hard to call. Per the germline V gene, CDR1 is DFQATT and CDR2 is SNEGSKA (reference sequence). This CDR3 has 15 amino acids. V was trimmed by 0 bases and J by 5 bases, leaving 14 bases between them. CDR3 in amino acids: CSARDGWKDHNEQFF. The CDR3 nucleotides read TGCAGTGCTAGAGATGGGTGGAAGGATCACAATGAGCAGTTCTTC.

This clonotype was seen a few times. V is TRBV12-3 or TRBV12-4 and J is TRBJ2-5; TRBD1 matches 9 bases. V was clipped by 4 bases and J by 4 bases; unmatched bases: 7. The length of the CDR3 is 15 residues. The CDR3: CASSSNRGRRETQYF. The CDR3 DNA reads TGTGCCAGCAGTTCGAACAGGGGGCGCAGAGAGACCCAGTACTTC.

This clonotype was recorded a few times. V usage is TRBV24-1 and J usage is TRBJ2-3; 10 nucleotides align to TRBD2. The CDR3 contains 15 residues. Trimming removed 4 bases from V and 4 bases from J; junction bases left unmatched: 4. Germline lookup yields CDR1 KGHDR and CDR2 SFDVKD. The CDR3 protein is CATSDLAGEADTQYF. CDR3 DNA: TGTGCCACCAGTGACCTAGCGGGGGAGGCAGATACGCAGTATTTT.

This clonotype showed up many times. This sequence joins TRBV5-1 and TRBJ1-6; the D is unclear. V was pared by 0 bases and J by 7 bases, with 8 bases between. CDR1 and CDR2 from the germline V gene are SGHRS and YFSETQ. The CDR3 spans 14 residues. CDR3 DNA sequence: TGCGCCAGCAGCTTGGGGCAGCGAAATTCACCCCTCCACTTT. Amino acid sequence: CASSLGQRNSPLHF.

This clonotype was counted only a few times. V gene TRBV29-1 combines with J gene TRBJ2-5; TRBD1 matches at 7 bases. Germline CDR1 SQVTM, CDR2 ANQGSEA. The trim removed 6 bases at V and 2 bases at J, leaving 3 bases unmatched. The CDR3 is made up of 12 amino acids. CDR3 in amino acids: CSVGDRQETQYF. DNA of the CDR3: TGCAGCGTAGGGGACAGACAAGAGACCCAGTACTTC.

V usage is TRBV7-7 and J usage is TRBJ1-1; D gene uncertain. The ends were cut back, 1 base at V and 0 bases at J, with 6 bases in the middle. The CDR3 length is 14 residues. Germline V gene lookup returns CDR1 SSHAT and CDR2 FNYEAQ (reference sequence). CDR3 residues: CASSLELVNTEAFF. CDR3 DNA: TGTGCCAGCAGCTTAGAGCTGGTGAACACTGAAGCTTTCTTT. Full variable domain (remainder filled in from reference TRBV7-7 and TRBJ1-1): GAGVSQSPRYKVTKRGQDVTLRCDPISSHATLYWYQQALGQGPEFLTYFNYEAQPDKSGLPSDRFSAERPEGSISTLTIQRTEQRDSAMYRCASSLELVNTEAFFGQGTRLTVV.